The rows below give T cell receptor beta chains drawn from one sample of a study of CD8 T cells in ankylosing spondylitis. TCRdb re-called the 5' RACE reads with MiXCR, one entry per CDR3 protein. The sample has hundreds of thousands of distinct CDR3 sequences, around 11% seen once. Sample: blood, either unsorted or a sorted T cell fraction (not recorded which). These receptor sequences come from a male donor with ankylosing spondylitis. Each CDR3 is given with its conserved first and last residue. Fields, in order: V gene, J gene, D gene, clone size, CDR3 DNA, CDR3 protein. The D gene is left open where the match is weak. Clone size is shown for a subset of rows, as once, few, many or a class of expanded clone.

V gene: TRBV5-1; J gene: TRBJ2-7; D gene: .; clone size: .; CDR3 DNA: TGCGCCAGCAGCTCGGCAGGGAACCCCTACGAGCAGTACTTC; CDR3 protein: CASSSAGNPYEQYF
V gene: TRBV5-6; J gene: TRBJ1-5; D gene: .; clone size: few; CDR3 DNA: TGTGCCAGCAGCTTAATGGAGGTTAGCAATCAGCCCCAGCATTTT; CDR3 protein: CASSLMEVSNQPQHF
V gene: TRBV7-9; J gene: TRBJ2-7; D gene: TRBD1; clone size: .; CDR3 DNA: TGTGCCAGCAGCACGGACAGGCGGGCCTCCTACGAGCAGTACTTC; CDR3 protein: CASSTDRRASYEQYF
V gene: TRBV12-3/TRBV12-4; J gene: TRBJ1-5; D gene: .; clone size: many; CDR3 DNA: TGTGCCAGCAGTTTTCGGGGGGGAGGCCTGTATCAGCCCCAGCATTTT; CDR3 protein: CASSFRGGGLYQPQHF
V gene: TRBV7-9; J gene: TRBJ2-7; D gene: .; clone size: .; CDR3 DNA: TGTGCCAGCAGCTCGGACTGGTCCCTCAGCTCCTACGAGCAGTACTTC; CDR3 protein: CASSSDWSLSSYEQYF
V gene: TRBV20-1; J gene: TRBJ2-1; D gene: .; clone size: .; CDR3 DNA: TGCAGTGCTAGCAATGACAATGAGCAGTTCTTC; CDR3 protein: CSASNDNEQFF
V gene: TRBV20-1; J gene: TRBJ2-5; D gene: TRBD1; clone size: many; CDR3 DNA: TGCAGTGCTGAGCCCGGGACAGGGAGTGAGACCCAGTACTTC; CDR3 protein: CSAEPGTGSETQYF
V gene: TRBV5-1; J gene: TRBJ2-1; D gene: TRBD1; clone size: .; CDR3 DNA: TGCGACAGCAGCTGGGGGACAGCTTACAATGAGCAGTTCTTC; CDR3 protein: CDSSWGTAYNEQFF
V gene: TRBV25-1; J gene: TRBJ2-5; D gene: .; clone size: many; CDR3 DNA: TGTGCCAGCATCATGGGAGGCAGGGGGCAAGAGACCCAGTACTTC; CDR3 protein: CASIMGGRGQETQYF
V gene: TRBV10-3; J gene: TRBJ1-2; D gene: TRBD1; clone size: .; CDR3 DNA: TGTGCCATCAAAGAGGGGGCGGAATATGGCTACACCTTC; CDR3 protein: CAIKEGAEYGYTF
V gene: TRBV12-3/TRBV12-4; J gene: TRBJ2-2; D gene: .; clone size: .; CDR3 DNA: TGTGCCAGCAGCTCCTTCCGGGACTTATACACCGGGGAGCTGTTTTTT; CDR3 protein: CASSSFRDLYTGELFF
V gene: TRBV4-3; J gene: TRBJ1-1; D gene: .; clone size: many; CDR3 DNA: TGCGCCAGCAGCCAAGATCTACAGGGAGGCACTGAAGCTTTCTTT; CDR3 protein: CASSQDLQGGTEAFF
V gene: TRBV9; J gene: TRBJ2-5; D gene: .; clone size: .; CDR3 DNA: TGTGCCAGCAGCGTAGCTTCGGAGACCCAGTACTTC; CDR3 protein: CASSVASETQYF
V gene: TRBV10-3; J gene: TRBJ2-7; D gene: TRBD1; clone size: many; CDR3 DNA: TGTGCCATCAGGACAGGGGGCATGTACGAGCAGTACTTC; CDR3 protein: CAIRTGGMYEQYF
V gene: TRBV12-3/TRBV12-4; J gene: TRBJ2-1; D gene: TRBD2; clone size: .; CDR3 DNA: TGTGCCAGCAGCAAGCGGGGAGGCTGGAATGAGCAGTTCTTC; CDR3 protein: CASSKRGGWNEQFF
V gene: TRBV10-3; J gene: TRBJ2-1; D gene: TRBD2; clone size: few; CDR3 DNA: TGTGCCATCGCGAGGAGACTAGCGGACAATGAGCAGTTCTTC; CDR3 protein: CAIARRLADNEQFF
V gene: TRBV7-2; J gene: TRBJ2-1; D gene: .; clone size: many; CDR3 DNA: TGTGCCAGCAGCTTATTGTCGGGGTACAATGAGCAGTTCTTC; CDR3 protein: CASSLLSGYNEQFF
V gene: TRBV6-1; J gene: TRBJ2-7; D gene: .; clone size: .; CDR3 DNA: TGTGCCAGCAGCAAGATTAAGACAGGCTCCTACGAGCAGTACTTC; CDR3 protein: CASSKIKTGSYEQYF
V gene: TRBV15; J gene: TRBJ2-1; D gene: .; clone size: .; CDR3 DNA: TGTGCCACCAGCAGAGGGGCACTTTCCTACAATGAGCAGTTCTTC; CDR3 protein: CATSRGALSYNEQFF
V gene: TRBV4-3; J gene: TRBJ2-7; D gene: TRBD2; clone size: .; CDR3 DNA: TGCGCCAGCAGCCAAGTAGCGGGAACGGGAGGATCCTACGAGCAGTACTTC; CDR3 protein: CASSQVAGTGGSYEQYF
V gene: TRBV12-3/TRBV12-4; J gene: TRBJ2-3; D gene: .; clone size: many; CDR3 DNA: TGTGCCAGCAGTCAGGGTCGAACAGATACGCAGTATTTT; CDR3 protein: CASSQGRTDTQYF
V gene: TRBV30; J gene: TRBJ2-3; D gene: TRBD2; clone size: .; CDR3 DNA: TGTGCCTGGAGTGTAGCGGGGGGGACAGATACGCAGTATTTT; CDR3 protein: CAWSVAGGTDTQYF
V gene: TRBV7-2; J gene: TRBJ2-4; D gene: .; clone size: .; CDR3 DNA: TGTGCCAGCAGTCCGAGCGGGGCCAAAAACATTCAGTACTTC; CDR3 protein: CASSPSGAKNIQYF
V gene: TRBV24-1; J gene: TRBJ2-1; D gene: .; clone size: few; CDR3 DNA: TGTGCCACCAGTGACCTACTAGCATCCAGCTACAATGAGCAGTTCTTC; CDR3 protein: CATSDLLASSYNEQFF
V gene: TRBV5-1; J gene: TRBJ2-7; D gene: .; clone size: few; CDR3 DNA: TGCGCCAGCAGCCCACTAGGGGCTTCCTACGAGCAGTACTTC; CDR3 protein: CASSPLGASYEQYF
V gene: TRBV7-2; J gene: TRBJ1-2; D gene: TRBD1; clone size: few; CDR3 DNA: TGTGCCAGCAGCTTAGGGGGACAGTACTATGGCTACACCTTC; CDR3 protein: CASSLGGQYYGYTF
V gene: TRBV6-1; J gene: TRBJ2-5; D gene: TRBD1; clone size: many; CDR3 DNA: TGTGCCAGCAGCCCAGGGGGACAGGAGTACCAAGAGACCCAGTACTTC; CDR3 protein: CASSPGGQEYQETQYF
V gene: TRBV7-2; J gene: TRBJ2-7; D gene: TRBD2; clone size: .; CDR3 DNA: TGTGCCAGCAGCCTCGGGGGTGGGGGAGGGTACTACGAGCAGTACTTC; CDR3 protein: CASSLGGGGGYYEQYF
V gene: TRBV6-2/TRBV6-3; J gene: TRBJ2-3; D gene: .; clone size: .; CDR3 DNA: TGTGCCAGCAGACAGCTCGGGAGCACAGATACGCAGTATTTT; CDR3 protein: CASRQLGSTDTQYF
V gene: TRBV7-9; J gene: TRBJ1-1; D gene: .; clone size: .; CDR3 DNA: TGTGCCAGCAGCGCAAGGAGGCAAGGGAGGAACACTGAAGCTTTCTTT; CDR3 protein: CASSARRQGRNTEAFF
V gene: TRBV5-1; J gene: TRBJ2-1; D gene: TRBD2; clone size: .; CDR3 DNA: TGCGCCAGCGTTCTAGGGAGGGAGGAAAATGAGCAGTTCTTC; CDR3 protein: CASVLGREENEQFF
V gene: TRBV28; J gene: TRBJ2-3; D gene: .; clone size: .; CDR3 DNA: TGTGCCAGCAGTCCAAGAGTACAGAGACGTACGCAGTATTTT; CDR3 protein: CASSPRVQRRTQYF
V gene: TRBV12-3/TRBV12-4; J gene: TRBJ2-3; D gene: .; clone size: .; CDR3 DNA: TGTGCCAGCAGACACTATCCCCGACAGGTTCTTAGCACAGATACGCAGTATTTT; CDR3 protein: CASRHYPRQVLSTDTQYF
V gene: TRBV10-3; J gene: TRBJ2-5; D gene: .; clone size: few; CDR3 DNA: TGTGCCATCAGTCGGGAGTGGGGGCAAGAGACCCAGTACTTC; CDR3 protein: CAISREWGQETQYF
V gene: TRBV5-1; J gene: TRBJ2-5; D gene: TRBD1; clone size: .; CDR3 DNA: TGCGCCAGCAGCTTGCGACAGGGGCAGGGAGAGACCCAGTACTTC; CDR3 protein: CASSLRQGQGETQYF
V gene: TRBV20-1; J gene: TRBJ1-3; D gene: .; clone size: .; CDR3 DNA: TGCAGTGCTAGAGATCTCCGTCGCTCTGGAAACACCATATATTTT; CDR3 protein: CSARDLRRSGNTIYF
V gene: TRBV5-1; J gene: TRBJ2-5; D gene: .; clone size: few; CDR3 DNA: TGCGCCAGCAGCTTATCAGGGCCAGAGGAGACCCAGTACTTC; CDR3 protein: CASSLSGPEETQYF
V gene: TRBV29-1; J gene: TRBJ2-5; D gene: .; clone size: .; CDR3 DNA: TGCAGCGTTGATTCTGGAAGCGGAGAGACCCAGTACTTC; CDR3 protein: CSVDSGSGETQYF
V gene: TRBV9; J gene: TRBJ2-1; D gene: TRBD2; clone size: few; CDR3 DNA: TGTGCCAGCAGCGTAGTGGGGACTAGCTCAGTCGGTGAGCAGTTCTTC; CDR3 protein: CASSVVGTSSVGEQFF
V gene: TRBV11-1; J gene: TRBJ2-3; D gene: .; clone size: many; CDR3 DNA: TGTGCCAGCAGCTTAGGGGCTATAAGCACAGATACGCAGTATTTT; CDR3 protein: CASSLGAISTDTQYF